This T cell receptor (beta chain) was sequenced in a study of beta chain features in type 1 diabetes. Overall study findings and caveats: Unsettled here was the matter of whether HLA type influences TCRB rearrangement. Moderate yet significant TCRB CDR3 shortening was seen in Type 1 diabetes patients in all four CD4+ subsets. A PCR bias possibly favoring shorter templates would apply equally to patients and controls.

Germline lookup yields CDR1 GTSNPN and CDR2 SVGIG (reference sequence). Trimming left V 0 bases short and J 8 bases short, with 8 bases between. This CDR3 is 12 amino acids long. This clone was seen more than once but under ten times. The antigen is unknown. The isolated RNA, all of it, was reverse transcribed, so expressed TCRB transcripts were what got sequenced. Some clones are missing from TCRdb's copy, which holds only in-frame ones; the method was immunoSEQ multiplex PCR. The sample includes some 660,000 clones, around 15% seen only once; the top ten take approximately 0.042%. The sequenced sample was naive CD4+ T cells from blood. This sequence joins TRBV30 and TRBJ2-1; D is uncertain. This receptor was obtained from a man aged 18 to 35 with type 1 diabetes. The DNA of the CDR3 is TGTGCCTGGAGTGTCCTAGTGCATGAGCAGTTCTTC. Its translation: CAWSVLVHEQFF.